Presented here are 6 T cell receptor beta chains from one specimen sequenced in a study of blood T cell repertoires in COVID-19 (dated by TCRdb to between 2020 and 2021). Receptors were amplified or captured by the immunoSEQ multiplex PCR assay. TCRdb took this table from immuneACCESS and kept in-frame rearrangements with V and J called. Such tables lack part of the clones; where checked against another copy, unresolved V genes explain under half of the gap, and the rest is unexplained. The sample data list under 250,000 clones, and over 80% of these were observed just once. The ten biggest clones cover more than 6% of the sample. The sequenced sample consisted of peripheral blood. The receptors originated from a woman in her sixties or seventies with active or convalescent COVID-19.

J is TRBJ1-5 and V is TRBV18; TRBD1 might be the D (5 bases). CDR3 length equals 16 residues. Trimming shortened V by 3 bases and J by 0 bases, and 12 bases separated the two germline ends. Germline V CDR1 and CDR2: KGHSH, LQKENI. The CDR3 DNA reads as TGTGCCAGCTCACCGGGGCGGGGGGATAGCAATCAGCCCCAGCATTTT. Protein sequence: CASSPGRGDSNQPQHF.

V and J are TRBV5-1 and TRBJ2-2; D unclear. V gave up 2 bases and J gave up 6 bases, with 20 bases separating them. CDR3 length: 17 amino acids. Germline assignment: CDR1 SGHRS and CDR2 YFSETQ. CDR3 amino acids: CASSFGDLRRGSGELFF. DNA of the CDR3: TGCGCCAGCAGCTTCGGAGACCTAAGACGAGGCTCCGGGGAGCTGTTTTTT. Full variable domain (outside the CDR3, taken from reference TRBV5-1 and TRBJ2-2): KAGVTQTPRYLIKTRGQQVTLSCSPISGHRSVSWYQQTPGQGLQFLFEYFSETQRNKGNFPGRFSGRQFSNSRSEMNVSTLELGDSALYLCASSFGDLRRGSGELFFGEGSRLTVL.

The chain joins TRBV3-1 (or the pseudogene TRBV3-2) to TRBJ2-7, with D unresolved. The CDR3 spans 12 residues. Per the germline V gene, CDR1 is LGHDT and CDR2 is YNNKEL (reference sequence). V lost 2 bases to trimming and J lost 5 bases, with 7 bases between them. CDR3 nucleotide sequence: TGTGCCAGCAGCCAATATCAGGACGAGCAGTACTTC. Translated: CASSQYQDEQYF.

The chain carries TRBV7-9 and TRBJ2-5, with D unclear. Germline CDR1 reads SEHNR; CDR2 reads FQNEAQ (reference sequence). The CDR3 spans 12 residues. V dropped 3 bases and J dropped 5 bases, with 7 bases sitting between them. The CDR3 region is CASSFGPETQYF. CDR3 in DNA: TGTGCCAGCAGCTTTGGGCCGGAGACCCAGTACTTC.

The chain is built from TRBV6-5 and TRBJ2-7; TRBD2 agrees at 13 bases. CDR1 and CDR2 from the germline V gene are MNHEY and SVGAGI. The CDR3 spans 14 residues. Trimming removed 5 bases from V and 6 bases from J; junction bases left unmatched: 4. The CDR3 DNA reads as TGTGCCAGCAGTCGGACTAGCGGGAGCTTCGAGCAGTACTTC. Translating it yields CASSRTSGSFEQYF.

This clone was seen just once. The chain recombines TRBV24-1 with TRBJ2-5; a weak D match, TRBD2 (5 bases). The V end lost 4 bases, the J end lost 3 bases, and 14 bases lay between the germline ends. The CDR3 runs 15 residues. CDR1 and CDR2 (germline): KGHDR, SFDVKD. CDR3 DNA sequence: TGTGCCACCAGTGAACCAAGGACTGAAGAAGAGACCCAGTACTTC. It specifies CATSEPRTEEETQYF.